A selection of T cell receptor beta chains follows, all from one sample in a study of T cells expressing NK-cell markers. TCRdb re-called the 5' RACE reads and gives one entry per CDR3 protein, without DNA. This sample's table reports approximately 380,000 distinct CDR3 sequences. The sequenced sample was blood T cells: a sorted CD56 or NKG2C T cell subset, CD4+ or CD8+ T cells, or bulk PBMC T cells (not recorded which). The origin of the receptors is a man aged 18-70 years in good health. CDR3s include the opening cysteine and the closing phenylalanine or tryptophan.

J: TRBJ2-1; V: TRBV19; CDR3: CASTYGPAYNEQFF
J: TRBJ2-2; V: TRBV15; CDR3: CATSSKRGPANTGELFF
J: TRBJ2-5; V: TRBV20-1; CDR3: CSAQAPGGETQYF
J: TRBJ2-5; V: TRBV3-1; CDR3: CASSQDFQGGGRLPETQYF
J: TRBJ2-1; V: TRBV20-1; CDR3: CSARAPSGVSYNEQFF
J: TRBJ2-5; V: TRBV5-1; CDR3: CASAHRDRWGETQYF
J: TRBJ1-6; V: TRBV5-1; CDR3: CASSGMGQGGSLHF
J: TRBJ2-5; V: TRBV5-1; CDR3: CASSYTPGGQETQYF
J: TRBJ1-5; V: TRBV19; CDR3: CASRDRENQPQHF
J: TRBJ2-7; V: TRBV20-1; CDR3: CSARPDRGANYEQYF
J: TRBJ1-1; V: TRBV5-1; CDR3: CASSDRGIPEAFF
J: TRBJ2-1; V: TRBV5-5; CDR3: CASSLTSGGYREQFF
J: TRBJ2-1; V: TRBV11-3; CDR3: CASSLGGANEQFF
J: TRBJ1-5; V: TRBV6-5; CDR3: CASSYKRGDAGNQPQHF
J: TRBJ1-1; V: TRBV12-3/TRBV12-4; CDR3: CASSPRQGTMNTEAFF
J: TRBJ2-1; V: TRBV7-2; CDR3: CASSSRQGGFNEQFF
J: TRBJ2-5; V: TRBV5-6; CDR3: CASSFLFQEETQYF
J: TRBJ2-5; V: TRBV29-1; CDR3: CSVVKGPQETQYF
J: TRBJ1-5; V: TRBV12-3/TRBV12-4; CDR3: CASSFEAGSNQPQHF
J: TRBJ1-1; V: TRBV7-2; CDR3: CASSLATGGMEAFF